This TCR beta chain was obtained from a study of blood T cell repertoires in COVID-19. Looking at the study overall: COVID-19 samples collected from the United States, Italy and Spain covered acute and convalescent phases. PBMCs, B-cell-depleted T cells, or T cells were the source of the cDNA or gDNA that made up the material.

Methods used by the authors: Quantification of nucleated cells was approximated via reference gene primer amplification. This table comes from immunoSEQ multiplex PCR, and its TCRdb copy is limited to in-frame clones, with some not included. The V and J calls and the clone size are those of that table, but D and trimming were determined from the DNA. Altogether more than 95,000 clones are present, around nine tenths being singletons, with the ten largest covering approximately 1%. V was pared by 4 bases and J by 7 bases, with 7 bases between. The CDR3 is 11 residues long. Germline values: CDR1 SGHTA, CDR2 FQGNSA.

The sequenced sample consisted of peripheral blood. The TCR sequence derives from a woman of 80 years or more with acute or convalescent COVID-19. The V call is TRBV7-2, the J call TRBJ2-5, with TRBD2 as a possible D gene (5 bases). The CDR3 bases are TGTGCCAGCAGCTCACGGGGGACCCAGTACTTC. Protein: CASSSRGTQYF.